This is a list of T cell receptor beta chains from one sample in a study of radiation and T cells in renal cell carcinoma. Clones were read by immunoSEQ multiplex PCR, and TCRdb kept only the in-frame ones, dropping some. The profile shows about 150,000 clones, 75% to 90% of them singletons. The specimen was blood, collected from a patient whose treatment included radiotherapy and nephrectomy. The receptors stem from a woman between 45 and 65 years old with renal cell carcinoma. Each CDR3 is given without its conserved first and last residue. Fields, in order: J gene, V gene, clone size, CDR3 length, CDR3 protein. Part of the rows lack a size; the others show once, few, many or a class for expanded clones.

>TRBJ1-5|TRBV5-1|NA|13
ASPTGNSSNQPQH
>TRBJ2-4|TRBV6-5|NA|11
ASRPPAKNIQY
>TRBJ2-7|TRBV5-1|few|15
ASSPVVGTGDSYEQY
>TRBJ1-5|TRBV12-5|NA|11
ASGLDRNQPQH
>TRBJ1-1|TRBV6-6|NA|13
ASSGPRDRDAEAF
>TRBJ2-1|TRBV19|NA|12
ASSLHDRDNEQF
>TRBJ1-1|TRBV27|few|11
ARDGTVSTEAF
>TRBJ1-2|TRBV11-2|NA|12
ASRSIRDSYGYT
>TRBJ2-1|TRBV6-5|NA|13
ASSRTPYEVHEQF
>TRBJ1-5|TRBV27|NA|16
ASSLSFPELNSNQPQH
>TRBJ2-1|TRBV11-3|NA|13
ASSKGQGADNEQF
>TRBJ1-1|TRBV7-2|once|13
ASSLAAGINTEAF
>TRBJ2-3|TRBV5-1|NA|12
ASSLGIRADTQY
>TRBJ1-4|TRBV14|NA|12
ASRLTGIGEKLF
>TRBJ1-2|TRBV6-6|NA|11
ASSGGGVSDYT
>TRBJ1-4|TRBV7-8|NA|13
ASSPIGGTNEKLF